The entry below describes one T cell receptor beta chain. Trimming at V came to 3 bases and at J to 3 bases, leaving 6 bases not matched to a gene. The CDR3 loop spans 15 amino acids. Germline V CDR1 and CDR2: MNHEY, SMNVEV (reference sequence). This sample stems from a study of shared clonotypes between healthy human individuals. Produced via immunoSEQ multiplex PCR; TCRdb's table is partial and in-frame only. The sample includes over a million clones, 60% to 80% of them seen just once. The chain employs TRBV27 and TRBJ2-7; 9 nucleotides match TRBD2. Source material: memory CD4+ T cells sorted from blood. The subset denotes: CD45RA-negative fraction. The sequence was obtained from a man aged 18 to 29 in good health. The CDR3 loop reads CASSLRSGGIYEQYF. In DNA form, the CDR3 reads TGTGCCAGCAGTTTGAGGAGCGGGGGGATCTACGAGCAGTACTTC.